A single sample is the source of the 16 T cell receptor beta chains below, sequenced in a study of blood T cell repertoires in COVID-19. Clones were sequenced by immunoSEQ multiplex PCR, and TCRdb holds only the in-frame ones, with some missing. This sample yields 350,000 to 400,000 clones, of which 80% to 95% are seen a single time; around 0.86% belongs to the top ten. The sequenced sample consisted of PBMCs or T cells enriched from blood (not recorded which). Source of these receptors: a woman aged 40-49 years who had been exposed to COVID-19.

The chain recombines TRBV6-5 with TRBJ1-5, with 7 bases identical to TRBD1. The junction had 0 bases not matched to a gene; V was cut back by 8 bases and J by 2 bases. CDR3 size: 12 residues. Germline V gene sequence: CDR1 MNHEY, CDR2 SVGAGI. The CDR3: CASDRGNQPQHF. CDR3 DNA sequence: TGTGCCAGCGACAGGGGCAATCAGCCCCAGCATTTT.

V gene TRBV3-1 (or the pseudogene TRBV3-2) combines with J gene TRBJ1-1, with D tentatively TRBD1 (6 bases). Germline V CDR1 and CDR2: LGHDT, YNNKEL (reference sequence). Trimming pared 8 bases from V and 10 bases from J, leaving 14 bases between. There are 11 residues in the CDR3. CDR3 amino acids: CASGRGEGAFF. The DNA of the CDR3 is TGTGCCAGCGGCAGGGGAGAGGGAGCTTTCTTT.

The chain recombines TRBV6-1 with TRBJ2-1; D call uncertain. The CDR3 covers 16 residues. The V gene's germline CDR1 is MNHNS and CDR2 SASEGT. The V end lost 1 base, the J end lost 2 bases, and 12 bases lay between the germline ends. The CDR3 here is CASSEDAGRTYNEQFF. As DNA, the CDR3 is TGTGCCAGCAGTGAAGACGCCGGTAGAACCTACAATGAGCAGTTCTTC.

The J gene is TRBJ2-1, the V gene TRBV5-1; 11 nucleotides agree with TRBD2. Germline values: CDR1 SGHRS, CDR2 YFSETQ. The ends lost 4 bases at V and 2 bases at J; junction bases unmatched: 5. The CDR3 is 16 amino acids. In DNA form, the CDR3 reads TGCGCCAGCAGCCGAGGGGGACTAGCGGCCTACAATGAGCAGTTCTTC. Translation gives CASSRGGLAAYNEQFF.

Of note for this clone: The same CDR3 can be traced to other DNA sequences in this sample. The CDR3 DNA is TGTGCCAGCAGCCGACAGGGCGATGGCTACACCTTC. It encodes CASSRQGDGYTF. V and J are TRBV11-3 and TRBJ1-2; 7 bases are a match to TRBD1. Germline V gene data show CDR1 as SGHNT and CDR2 as YENEEA. The V and J ends lost 5 bases and 6 bases, in that order; junction bases with no gene match: 3. This CDR3 spans 12 amino acids. The full variable domain, with the rest looked up from reference TRBV11-3 and TRBJ1-2, is EAGVVQSPRYKIIEKKQPVAFWCNPISGHNTLYWYLQNLGQGPELLIRYENEEAVDDSQLPKDRFSAERLKGVDSTLKIQPAELGDSAVYLCASSRQGDGYTFGSGTRLTVV.

The chain links TRBV19 to TRBJ2-7, with TRBD2 identical over 7 bases. CDR1 LNHDA and CDR2 SQIVND come from the germline V gene (reference sequence). With 6 bases clipped from V and 4 bases from J, the junction kept 18 bases outside the gene matches. This CDR3 is 17 amino acids long. This CDR3 reads CASSLPVREGAGYEQYF. The CDR3 nucleotides are TGTGCCAGTAGCCTCCCCGTGAGGGAGGGCGCGGGTTACGAGCAGTACTTC. Drawing the rest from reference TRBV19 and TRBJ2-7, the complete variable domain is DGGITQSPKYLFRKEGQNVTLSCEQNLNHDAMYWYRQDPGQGLRLIYYSQIVNDFQKGDIAEGYSVSREKKESFPLTVTSAQKNPTAFYLCASSLPVREGAGYEQYFGPGTRLTVT.

This clone was seen just once. The chain carries TRBV7-9 and TRBJ2-5, with 9 nucleotides matching TRBD2. CDR1 and CDR2 (germline): SEHNR, FQNEAQ (reference sequence). The trim removed 5 bases at V and 5 bases at J, leaving 9 bases unmatched. This CDR3 is built from 15 residues. The CDR3 nucleotides are TGTGCCAGCAGCCTACCGGGACTAGCATTGGAGACCCAGTACTTC. Amino acids: CASSLPGLALETQYF.

The chain links TRBV30 to TRBJ2-2; 9 bases match TRBD1. Trimming took 2 bases from V and 6 from J; bases not matched to a gene: 7. Per germline, CDR1 GTSNPN and CDR2 SVGIG (reference sequence). This CDR3 is built from 15 residues. CDR3 DNA sequence: TGTGCCTGGAGTATGCGGGACAGGGATGCCGGGGAGCTGTTTTTT. Translating it yields CAWSMRDRDAGELFF. Full variable domain (rest looked up from reference TRBV30 and TRBJ2-2): SQTIHQWPATLVQPVGSPLSLECTVEGTSNPNLYWYRQAAGRGLQLLFYSVGIGQISSEVPQNLSASRPQDRQFILSSKKLLLSDSGFYLCAWSMRDRDAGELFFGEGSRLTVL.

The chain joins TRBV10-1 to TRBJ2-5; 8 nucleotides line up with TRBD2. Trimming cost V 6 bases and J 4 bases; bases outside gene matches: 7. The germline CDR1 and CDR2 sequences are WNHNN and SYGVQD (reference sequence). This CDR3 is 14 amino acids long. CDR3 DNA: TGCGCCAGCAGCCCGCGGGGGGTTGGAGAGACCCAGTACTTC. It codes for CASSPRGVGETQYF.

The chain employs TRBV6-5 and TRBJ1-1, with unresolved D. This CDR3 is built from 14 residues. V lost 0 bases and J 6 bases, leaving 11 bases between the germline ends. In germline, CDR1 is MNHEY, CDR2 SVGAGI. The CDR3 coding sequence is TGTGCCAGCAGTTACTCGCCTGGGCGCGCTGAAGCTTTCTTT. Its translation is CASSYSPGRAEAFF.

The chain recombines TRBV7-9 with TRBJ2-7; 9 bases fit TRBD2. Losses at the gene ends were 6 bases for V and 1 base for J; bases not matched to a gene: 7. The CDR3 totals 15 residues. Per germline, CDR1 SEHNR and CDR2 FQNEAQ (reference sequence). The CDR3 DNA reads TGTGCCAGCAGTCACAGCGGGGGGTCATCCTACGAGCAGTACTTC. Translation gives CASSHSGGSSYEQYF.

This chain joins TRBV13 and TRBJ1-2, with D tentatively TRBD1 (6 bases). With 7 bases removed from V and 3 bases from J, the gap between germline ends came to 18 bases. Looked up from germline, CDR1 is PRHDT and CDR2 is FYEKMQ (reference sequence). The CDR3 spans 15 residues. The CDR3 coding sequence is TGTGCCAGCACCCCGGGAAGGGGGTCCGACTATGGCTACACCTTC. Amino acid sequence: CASTPGRGSDYGYTF.

The chain's CDR3 is CASSEAGGENQPQHF. DNA of the CDR3: TGTGCCAGCAGTGAAGCAGGAGGGGAGAATCAGCCCCAGCATTTT. J is TRBJ1-5 and V is TRBV6-1, with D perhaps matching TRBD1 (5 bases). Trimming left V 0 bases short and J 4 bases short, with 10 bases between. The CDR3 consists of 15 residues. Germline loops: CDR1 MNHNS, CDR2 SASEGT.

This clone was seen a single time. The chain links TRBV30 to TRBJ1-2, with 12 bases matching TRBD1. Looked up from germline, CDR1 is GTSNPN and CDR2 is SVGIG (reference sequence). Trimming at V came to 2 bases and at J to 4 bases, leaving 8 bases not matched to a gene. This CDR3 spans 16 amino acids. The CDR3 region is CAWSWDRGPVGYGYTF. CDR3 bases: TGTGCCTGGAGTTGGGACAGGGGGCCGGTTGGCTATGGCTACACCTTC.

The V call is TRBV18, the J call TRBJ1-1, with unresolved D. The CDR3 consists of 17 residues. Germline V gene data show CDR1 as KGHSH and CDR2 as LQKENI. Trimming stripped 3 bases from V and 6 bases from J, with 23 bases between. CDR3 residues: CASSPLPRGGSQPEAFF. The DNA of the CDR3 is TGTGCCAGCTCACCCCTCCCCCGGGGAGGCTCCCAACCTGAAGCTTTCTTT.

This clone was counted between two and nine times. The chain has TRBV25-1 and TRBJ2-7, with TRBD1 matching over 12 bases. CDR3 size: 16 residues. J was trimmed by 2 bases and V by 3 bases; bases with no gene match: 5. CDR1 is MGHDK and CDR2 is SYGVNS in the germline V gene. CDR3 coding DNA: TGTGCCAGCAGTGAGCTGGGACAGGGGGCGACCTACGAGCAGTACTTC. This encodes CASSELGQGATYEQYF.